The rows below give T cell receptor beta chains drawn from one sample of a study of cytomegalovirus exposure and HLA in healthy donors. Clones were read by immunoSEQ multiplex PCR, and TCRdb kept only the in-frame ones, dropping some. This sample yields roughly 60,000 clones, of which under 95% are seen a single time; over 1% belongs to the top ten. Material: PBMCs. The source of these receptors is a woman under 30 in good health and CMV-seronegative. CDR3s include the opening cysteine and the closing phenylalanine or tryptophan.

J gene: TRBJ1-1
V gene: TRBV6-5
CDR3 protein: CASSYSGASYTEAFF

J gene: TRBJ2-3
V gene: TRBV19
CDR3 protein: CASSQGALDTQYF

J gene: TRBJ2-7
V gene: TRBV11-2
CDR3 protein: CASSFSGGVYEQYF

J gene: TRBJ2-7
V gene: TRBV6-1
CDR3 protein: CASRISRYRDEQYF

J gene: TRBJ1-1
V gene: TRBV29-1
CDR3 protein: CSVGALEAFF

J gene: TRBJ1-1
V gene: TRBV7-8
CDR3 protein: CASSPWGGERDTEAFF

J gene: TRBJ2-1
V gene: TRBV28
CDR3 protein: CASSFLAGGPSYEQFF

J gene: TRBJ1-2
V gene: TRBV6-5
CDR3 protein: CASSYKAEHYGYTF

J gene: TRBJ1-5
V gene: TRBV10-1
CDR3 protein: CASLLMGNQPQHF

J gene: TRBJ2-1
V gene: TRBV6-5
CDR3 protein: CASSYSMLAGVNEQFF

J gene: TRBJ2-5
V gene: TRBV9
CDR3 protein: CASSPRASGQETQYF

J gene: TRBJ2-7
V gene: TRBV6-1
CDR3 protein: CASSEDRDSYEQYF

J gene: TRBJ2-1
V gene: TRBV27
CDR3 protein: CASGRDPEIKQFF

J gene: TRBJ1-2
V gene: TRBV5-4
CDR3 protein: CASRPAGKEYGYTF

J gene: TRBJ1-2
V gene: TRBV2
CDR3 protein: CASSVDRANYGYTF

J gene: TRBJ2-7
V gene: TRBV5-1
CDR3 protein: CASSLERWQVTREQYF

J gene: TRBJ1-1
V gene: TRBV7-9
CDR3 protein: CASSSGTGGTEAFF

J gene: TRBJ1-2
V gene: TRBV5-6
CDR3 protein: CASSSPGQGYGYTF

J gene: TRBJ2-7
V gene: TRBV28
CDR3 protein: CASSDKTGGAPYEQYF

J gene: TRBJ2-7
V gene: TRBV10-2
CDR3 protein: CASTETGAPSYEQYF

J gene: TRBJ1-2
V gene: TRBV7-9
CDR3 protein: CASSLGSYGYTF

J gene: TRBJ2-7
V gene: TRBV5-1
CDR3 protein: CASGIQGLQGGEQYF

J gene: TRBJ2-5
V gene: TRBV9
CDR3 protein: CASSVAVAGGEETQYF

J gene: TRBJ2-7
V gene: TRBV5-3
CDR3 protein: CARSLGAKRWTGYEQYF

J gene: TRBJ2-1
V gene: TRBV28
CDR3 protein: CASSLYAGTSGRGDEQFF

J gene: TRBJ2-3
V gene: TRBV4-1
CDR3 protein: CASSQDGTMGTDTQYF

J gene: TRBJ1-2
V gene: TRBV4-2
CDR3 protein: CASSQERSGSYGYTF

J gene: TRBJ2-1
V gene: TRBV29-1
CDR3 protein: CSVIREPHNEQFF

J gene: TRBJ1-4
V gene: TRBV30
CDR3 protein: CAWSVQGAHEKLFF

J gene: TRBJ2-5
V gene: TRBV6-5
CDR3 protein: CASSSDRGKETQYF

J gene: TRBJ2-1
V gene: TRBV28
CDR3 protein: CASSPRQGAGFYEQFF

J gene: TRBJ2-4
V gene: TRBV4-2
CDR3 protein: CASSPRESKNIQYF

J gene: TRBJ1-6
V gene: TRBV27
CDR3 protein: CASSEDRGYNSPLHF

J gene: TRBJ2-5
V gene: TRBV19
CDR3 protein: CASSLGDRSQETQYF

J gene: TRBJ2-5
V gene: TRBV7-9
CDR3 protein: CASSPRLTSGGIGETQYF

J gene: TRBJ1-3
V gene: TRBV5-8
CDR3 protein: CASRPLGQGGGNTIYF

J gene: TRBJ2-1
V gene: TRBV9
CDR3 protein: CASSVAGGPHNEQFF

J gene: TRBJ2-1
V gene: TRBV29-1
CDR3 protein: CSVGGQGAWNEQFF

J gene: TRBJ2-3
V gene: TRBV19
CDR3 protein: CASSIEPSGRNTDTQYF

J gene: TRBJ2-1
V gene: TRBV15
CDR3 protein: CATNRDGASGEVQFF

J gene: TRBJ1-2
V gene: TRBV27
CDR3 protein: CASSFAPFYGYTF

J gene: TRBJ2-1
V gene: TRBV18
CDR3 protein: CASSRTSGRMNEQFF

J gene: TRBJ2-3
V gene: TRBV30
CDR3 protein: CAWSLGTSTDTQYF

J gene: TRBJ1-1
V gene: TRBV7-3
CDR3 protein: CASSWGGLNTEAFF

J gene: TRBJ1-1
V gene: TRBV28
CDR3 protein: CASSLGALAGGGHTEAFF

J gene: TRBJ1-1
V gene: TRBV5-6
CDR3 protein: CASSLGRNTEAFF

J gene: TRBJ2-7
V gene: TRBV19
CDR3 protein: CASSISRGAYEQYF

J gene: TRBJ2-6
V gene: TRBV18
CDR3 protein: CASSPRDSSGANVLTF

J gene: TRBJ1-2
V gene: TRBV5-3
CDR3 protein: CARSLSVNGAYTF

J gene: TRBJ2-5
V gene: TRBV27
CDR3 protein: CASSSDRKQETQYF

J gene: TRBJ1-2
V gene: TRBV12-5
CDR3 protein: CASGLVQGRAAYGYTF

J gene: TRBJ2-3
V gene: TRBV5-4
CDR3 protein: CASSLDKLAGGPGDTQYF

J gene: TRBJ1-5
V gene: TRBV28
CDR3 protein: CASSFPDSNQPQHF